The rows below give T cell receptor beta chains drawn from one sample of a study of CD8 T cells in ankylosing spondylitis. Via MiXCR, TCRdb re-called the 5' RACE reads, giving one row per CDR3 protein. This repertoire shows about 140,000 distinct CDR3 sequences, over 10% found once; its top ten account for roughly 4%. The sequencing sample was made of blood, either unsorted or a sorted T cell fraction (not recorded which). The receptors come from a female donor with ankylosing spondylitis or in good health (not recorded which). The CDR3 runs from the conserved cysteine through the conserved F or W.

j_gene | v_gene | CDR3aa
TRBJ1-1 | TRBV7-2 | CASSLAGQGLTEAFF
TRBJ2-1 | TRBV9 | CASSVRDRSYNEQFF
TRBJ1-2 | TRBV18 | CASSRNREVGYTF
TRBJ2-7 | TRBV12-3/TRBV12-4 | CASSFRSGGSYEQYF
TRBJ2-3 | TRBV5-1 | CASSLEPPPDTQYF
TRBJ1-1 | TRBV11-3 | CASTPSRGGRAFF
TRBJ1-5 | TRBV5-5 | CASSQGGQNNQPQHF
TRBJ1-5 | TRBV5-1 | CASSLDSDSNQPQHF
TRBJ2-1 | TRBV7-2 | CASSYSGGTYNEQFF
TRBJ2-2 | TRBV20-1 | CSAGRATGELFF
TRBJ1-4 | TRBV12-3/TRBV12-4 | CASSGQGYEKLFF
TRBJ2-2 | TRBV29-1 | CSVDGVPGELFF
TRBJ2-7 | TRBV18 | CASSPLPQYEQYF
TRBJ2-1 | TRBV6-1 | CASTGRALPYNEQFF
TRBJ2-5 | TRBV12-3/TRBV12-4 | CASSLKGAGQETQYF
TRBJ2-2 | TRBV12-3/TRBV12-4 | CASTSGGNTGELFF
TRBJ2-3 | TRBV14 | CASSWAGSTDTQYF
TRBJ1-2 | TRBV10-3 | CAISVTREGYGYTF
TRBJ2-5 | TRBV2 | CASTGLRRETQYF
TRBJ2-5 | TRBV5-1 | CASSPGTIQETQYF
TRBJ2-5 | TRBV28 | CASKGGAYQETQYF
TRBJ1-4 | TRBV5-1 | CASSLGATTNEKLFF
TRBJ1-5 | TRBV20-1 | CSARDITGWYNQPQHF
TRBJ2-7 | TRBV6-1 | CASSPVSEGSYEQYF
TRBJ1-2 | TRBV20-1 | CSAYSGTGEGYTF
TRBJ2-1 | TRBV7-9 | CASSFATSGRGDNEQFF
TRBJ2-7 | TRBV7-8 | CASSIRTSHGEQYF
TRBJ2-5 | TRBV19 | CASSIAGDPETQYF
TRBJ2-1 | TRBV6-5 | CASSYTAGEYNEQFF
TRBJ1-4 | TRBV25-1 | CASRGGQSTNEKLFF
TRBJ1-3 | TRBV7-9 | CASILRDGGNTIYF
TRBJ1-4 | TRBV4-1 | CASSQGFRDANEKLFF
TRBJ1-5 | TRBV20-1 | CSARDPARAYSNQPQHF
TRBJ2-2 | TRBV7-2 | CASRLAGGAGELFF
TRBJ2-3 | TRBV10-3 | CAISESGSGPWQYF
TRBJ2-2 | TRBV18 | CASRQGENTGELFF
TRBJ2-2 | TRBV7-3 | CASSLGGANTGELFF
TRBJ1-2 | TRBV5-1 | CASSSSDSYGYTF
TRBJ1-1 | TRBV10-3 | CAISDEKNTEAFF